A single sample gave rise to the 12 T cell receptor beta chains below, sequenced in a study of blood T cell repertoires in COVID-19. Generated by immunoSEQ multiplex PCR, the TCRdb table keeps only in-frame clones and is missing some. This sample has hundreds of thousands of clones, with roughly nine tenths found just once. The sample was PBMCs or T cells enriched from blood (not recorded which). These receptors were taken from a woman aged 55-69 years who had recovered from COVID-19.

This sequence joins TRBV30 and TRBJ2-7; D gene ambiguous. Germline V CDR1 and CDR2: GTSNPN, SVGIG (reference sequence). The CDR3 length is 12 residues. Trimming removed 2 bases at V and 6 bases at J, with 11 bases between. As DNA, the CDR3 is TGTGCCTGGAGTACCACAGTTCTCGAGCAGTACTTC. This sequence encodes CAWSTTVLEQYF.

Remarks on this clone: The sample carries other DNA sequences with the same CDR3. This chain links TRBV5-1 with TRBJ2-1, with D maybe TRBD1 (7 bases). The germline CDR1 and CDR2 sequences are SGHRS and YFSETQ. This CDR3 region has 15 residues. Between the trimmed V and J ends, which lost 4 bases and 0 bases, there was a span of 11 bases. CDR3 amino acids: CASSAGQSSYNEQFF. CDR3 DNA: TGCGCCAGCAGCGCGGGACAGAGCTCCTACAATGAGCAGTTCTTC.

The chain joins TRBV5-1 to TRBJ1-1; possibly TRBD1 for D (6 bases). The CDR3 consists of 15 residues. Germline CDR1 is SGHRS and CDR2 is YFSETQ. V was clipped by 4 bases and J by 7 bases, with 20 bases between them. CDR3 loop: CASSPGGGGENEAFF. The CDR3 coding sequence is TGCGCCAGCAGCCCTGGCGGGGGGGGCGAAAATGAAGCTTTCTTT.

Regarding this clone: Other DNA sequences of this sample code for an identical CDR3. This chain connects TRBV6-5 to TRBJ1-2, with D perhaps matching TRBD1 (6 bases). The germline CDR1 and CDR2 sequences are MNHEY and SVGAGI. Trimming shortened V by 0 bases and J by 2 bases, and 10 bases separated the two germline ends. The CDR3 is 15 residues long. The DNA for the CDR3 is TGTGCCAGCAGTTACTCGAGGACAGCGAACTATGGCTACACCTTC. Translating it yields CASSYSRTANYGYTF.

The chain combines TRBV7-9 with TRBJ2-1, with 8 bases aligning to TRBD1. The CDR3 runs 16 residues. Germline CDR1 reads SEHNR; CDR2 reads FQNEAQ (reference sequence). V dropped 3 bases and J dropped 12; count of bases not matched to a gene: 16. The CDR3 nucleotides read TGTGCCAGCAGCTTTGGCGGCGGACAGGGCAGGATTGGGCAGTTCTTC. The encoded protein is CASSFGGGQGRIGQFF. Full variable domain (outside the CDR3, taken from reference TRBV7-9 and TRBJ2-1): DTGVSQNPRHKITKRGQNVTFRCDPISEHNRLYWYRQTLGQGPEFLTYFQNEAQLEKSRLLSDRFSAERPKGSFSTLEIQRTEQGDSAMYLCASSFGGGQGRIGQFFGPGTRLTVL.

This clone was detected only once. The chain carries TRBV24-1 and TRBJ2-1, with D perhaps matching TRBD1 (6 bases). Trimming took off 0 bases at V and 4 bases at J, with 6 bases between the two ends. The CDR3 is 14 amino acids. Germline assignment: CDR1 KGHDR and CDR2 SFDVKD. The CDR3 region has the DNA TGTGCCACCAGTGATTTGCAGGGGTACAATGAGCAGTTCTTC. It is translated as CATSDLQGYNEQFF.

The V and J genes are TRBV7-2 and TRBJ1-5; 7 bases fit TRBD1. This CDR3 contains 16 residues. The V gene end was trimmed by 2 bases and the J gene end by 2 bases; junction bases not matched to a gene: 6. Germline assignment: CDR1 SGHTA and CDR2 FQGNSA. CDR3 nucleotides: TGTGCCAGCAGCTTAAGGACAGGTAGAGGCAATCAGCCCCAGCATTTT. This gives the protein CASSLRTGRGNQPQHF.

The CDR3 DNA sequence: TGTGCCAGCACCGAAACCGGGACTAGGAGCTCCTACAATGAGCAGTTCTTC. Protein product: CASTETGTRSSYNEQFF. V is TRBV27 and J is TRBJ2-1; 8 bases align to TRBD2. The CDR3 sequence is 17 residues long. In germline, CDR1 is MNHEY, CDR2 SMNVEV (reference sequence). Trimming removed 7 bases from V and 0 bases from J; junction bases left unmatched: 11.

CDR3: CAITGQGGTGELFF. DNA for the CDR3: TGTGCCATCACGGGACAGGGGGGCACCGGGGAGCTGTTTTTT. V and J are TRBV10-3 and TRBJ2-2; 11 bases line up with TRBD1. V was pared by 7 bases and J by 4 bases, with 2 bases of the junction left unmatched. Germline CDR1 is ENHRY and CDR2 is SYGVKD. The CDR3 consists of 14 residues.

The chain combines TRBV7-9 with TRBJ1-1, with 7 bases lining up with TRBD1. This CDR3 comprises 15 residues. With V trimmed by 5 bases and J by 4 bases, 10 bases remained unmatched. CDR1 and CDR2 (germline): SEHNR, FQNEAQ (reference sequence). For the CDR3, the DNA is TGTGCCAGCAGCCCGCACCGGTCAGGGGGCACTGAAGCTTTCTTT. It yields the protein CASSPHRSGGTEAFF.

This chain connects TRBV3-1 (or the pseudogene TRBV3-2) to TRBJ2-2; D might be TRBD1 (6 bases). Looked up from germline, CDR1 is LGHDT and CDR2 is YNNKEL (reference sequence). The CDR3 is 13 residues long. Between the trimmed V and J ends, which lost 8 bases and 6 bases, there was a span of 13 bases. The CDR3 sequence: CASRWQGPGELFF. CDR3 nucleotides: TGTGCCAGCCGCTGGCAGGGGCCCGGGGAGCTGTTTTTT.

V is TRBV24-1 and J is TRBJ1-2, with D possibly TRBD1 on 6 matching bases. Trimming took off 5 bases at V and 1 base at J, with 13 bases between the two ends. CDR3 length equals 15 residues. CDR1 is KGHDR and CDR2 is SFDVKD in the germline V gene. CDR3 residues: CATSGRPGDNYGYTF. CDR3 sequence (DNA): TGTGCCACCAGTGGAAGGCCAGGGGATAACTATGGCTACACCTTC.